The clone carrying this T cell receptor beta chain was recorded a few times. Its antigen is undetermined. Germline CDR1 and CDR2: LNHNV and YYDKDF (reference sequence). V lost 0 bases and J lost 4, with 10 bases in between. There are 14 residues in the CDR3. The sample originates from a study of identical twins' blood T cells. In the study overall: Around 51 million reads covered about six alpha-chain and about six beta-chain libraries. Study conclusions and caveats: Twins shared about as many clonotypes as their cloneset sizes predicted.

Both ends of each TCR cDNA library bore sample-specific barcodes. TCRdb fed the 5' RACE reads into MiXCR, producing one record per CDR3 protein. The repertoire includes hundreds of thousands of distinct CDR3 sequences, roughly 28% of them detected once, and 6.1% sits in the top ten. The origin of this receptor is a woman aged 18-55 years in good health. Material: PBMCs. The chain is built from TRBV15 and TRBJ2-7; D call uncertain. The CDR3 bases are TGTGCCACCAGCAGAGATGTTGGAAGTTACGAGCAGTACTTC. This translates into CATSRDVGSYEQYF.